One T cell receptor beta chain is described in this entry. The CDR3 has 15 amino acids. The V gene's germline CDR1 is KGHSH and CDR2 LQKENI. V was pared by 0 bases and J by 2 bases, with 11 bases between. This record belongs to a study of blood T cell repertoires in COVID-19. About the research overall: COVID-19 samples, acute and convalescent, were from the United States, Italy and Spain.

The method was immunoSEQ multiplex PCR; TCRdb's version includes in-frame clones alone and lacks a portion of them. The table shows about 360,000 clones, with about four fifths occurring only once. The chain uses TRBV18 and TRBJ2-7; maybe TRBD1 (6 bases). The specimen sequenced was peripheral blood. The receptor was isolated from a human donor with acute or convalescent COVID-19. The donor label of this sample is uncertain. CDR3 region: CASSPPGTSTYEQYF. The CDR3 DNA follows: TGTGCCAGCTCACCACCCGGGACATCCACCTACGAGCAGTACTTC.